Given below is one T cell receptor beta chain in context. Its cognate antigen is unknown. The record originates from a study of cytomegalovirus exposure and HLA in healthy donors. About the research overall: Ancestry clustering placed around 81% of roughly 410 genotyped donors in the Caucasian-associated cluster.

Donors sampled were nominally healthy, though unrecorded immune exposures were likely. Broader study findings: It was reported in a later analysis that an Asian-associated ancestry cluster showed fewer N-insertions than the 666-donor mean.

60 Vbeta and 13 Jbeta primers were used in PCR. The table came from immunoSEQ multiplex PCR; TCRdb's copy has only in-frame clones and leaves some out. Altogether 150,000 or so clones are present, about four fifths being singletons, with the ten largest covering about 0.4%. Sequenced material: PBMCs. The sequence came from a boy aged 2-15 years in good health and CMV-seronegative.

The CDR3 region has the DNA TGTGCCAGCAGTGACTCGGCGGGGGGGAATGAGCAGTTCTTC. Residues: CASSDSAGGNEQFF. J is TRBJ2-1 and V is TRBV25-1; 9 bases are shared with TRBD2. With 3 bases clipped from V and 7 bases from J, the junction kept 4 bases outside the gene matches. CDR1 is MGHDK and CDR2 is SYGVNS in the germline V gene. This CDR3 spans 14 amino acids.